This entry lists 23 T cell receptor beta chains sequenced from one sample in a study of cytomegalovirus exposure and HLA in healthy donors (dated by TCRdb to about 2017). Libraries were made using the immunoSEQ multiplex PCR assay. For the multiplex PCR, a mixture combining 60 forward primers for TCR Vbeta segments and 13 reverse primers for TCR Jbeta segments was used. TCRdb's version of the immuneACCESS table is confined to in-frame rearrangements and falls short of the full clone set. An unresolved V gene accounts for under half of the shortfall where checked; the remainder is of unknown origin. In all, the sample holds more than 95,000 clones, and under 85% of those were seen once. The top ten clonotypes cover around 9.1% of the sample. The sequenced material came from PBMCs. These receptors all stem from a woman aged 50 to 65 in good health and CMV-seropositive.

The rearrangement joins TRBV27 to TRBJ2-2; 7 bases agree with TRBD1. Unmatched junction bases numbered 4, after V lost 3 bases and J lost 6 bases. CDR3 length: 14 residues. CDR1 is MNHEY and CDR2 is SMNVEV in the germline V gene (reference sequence). CDR3 loop: CASSFQRGPGELFF. CDR3 in DNA: TGTGCCAGCAGTTTCCAAAGGGGGCCCGGGGAGCTGTTTTTT.

This clone was detected only once. The chain recombines TRBV19 with TRBJ1-1; TRBD1 aligns across 9 bases. Germline assignment: CDR1 LNHDA and CDR2 SQIVND (reference sequence). The CDR3 is 13 residues long. Trimming took 0 bases from V and 10 from J; bases not matched to a gene: 3. CDR3 amino acids: CASSIEQGARAFF. The DNA of the CDR3 is TGTGCCAGTAGTATAGAACAGGGGGCGCGAGCTTTCTTT.

The chain recombines TRBV9 with TRBJ1-2; perhaps TRBD1 as D (6 bases). CDR1 and CDR2 from the germline V gene are SGDLS and YYNGEE. V was shortened by 4 bases and J by 3 bases, with 25 bases between the two germline ends. This CDR3 region has 18 residues. CDR3: CASSLLDSPLGPYYGYTF. The CDR3 nucleotides are TGTGCCAGCAGCCTGCTGGACAGCCCTTTGGGGCCTTACTATGGCTACACCTTC.

This chain joins TRBV28 and TRBJ2-4; weak D call: TRBD1 (5 bases). Germline-derived CDR1 and CDR2 are MDHEN and SYDVKM. The ends were cut back, 2 bases at V and 5 bases at J, with 13 bases in the middle. This CDR3 contains 15 residues. CDR3 nucleotides: TGTGCCAGCAGTTTAGCCGCCAGGGCCCAAAACATTCAGTACTTC. It specifies CASSLAARAQNIQYF.

The chain recombines TRBV5-1 with TRBJ2-5; TRBD2 is a possible D gene (6 bases). This CDR3 has 14 residues. Trimming pared 4 bases from V and 5 bases from J, leaving 15 bases between. The germline gives CDR1 SGHRS, CDR2 YFSETQ. This CDR3 reads CASSKKGGPETQYF. CDR3 sequence (DNA): TGCGCCAGCAGCAAGAAAGGAGGGCCGGAGACCCAGTACTTC.

The genes are TRBV4-3 and TRBJ1-2; D is possibly TRBD1 (5 bases). There are 15 residues in the CDR3. V was shortened by 1 base and J by 4 bases, with 13 bases between the two germline ends. The germline CDR1 and CDR2 sequences are LGHNA and YSLEER. The CDR3 DNA reads TGCGCCAGCAGCCAAGGCGCAGGGTTATTCTATGGCTACACCTTC. Translation: CASSQGAGLFYGYTF.

V and J are TRBV10-3 and TRBJ2-3, with 13 bases identical to TRBD2. This CDR3 region has 13 residues. The V gene end was trimmed by 11 bases and the J gene end by 15 bases; junction bases not matched to a gene: 14. The germline V gene encodes CDR1 ENHRY and CDR2 SYGVKD. The CDR3 DNA reads TGTGCCTCCGGACTAGCGGGAGAGATTTTGCGTTATTTT. It translates to CASGLAGEILRYF.

The chain has TRBV6-1 and TRBJ2-5; maybe TRBD2 (7 bases). The CDR3 runs 14 residues. Germline V CDR1 and CDR2: MNHNS, SASEGT. The V and J ends lost 7 bases and 1 base respectively, with 13 bases between them. This CDR3 reads CASNSGGTQETQYF. CDR3 DNA: TGTGCCAGCAACTCGGGGGGCACCCAAGAGACCCAGTACTTC.

The chain couples TRBV4-3 to TRBJ2-3, with 9 bases identical to TRBD2. The V and J ends lost 0 bases and 0 bases, in that order; junction bases with no gene match: 7. The CDR3 length is 18 residues. Germline lookup yields CDR1 LGHNA and CDR2 YSLEER. CDR3 DNA: TGCGCCAGCAGCCAAGAGGCCTCTAGCGGGGCTAGCACAGATACGCAGTATTTT. This translates into CASSQEASSGASTDTQYF.

V usage is TRBV27 and J usage is TRBJ2-7, with 9 bases matching TRBD2. This CDR3 contains 15 residues. V was pared by 0 bases and J by 7 bases, with 7 bases of the junction left unmatched. From germline, CDR1 is MNHEY and CDR2 SMNVEV (reference sequence). The chain's CDR3 is CASSLSAGGLSEQYF. In nucleotides, the CDR3 is TGTGCCAGCAGTTTATCTGCGGGGGGGCTTTCAGAGCAGTACTTC.

The V call is TRBV19, the J call TRBJ1-1, with 7 bases matching TRBD1. The trim removed 3 bases at V and 1 base at J, leaving 5 bases unmatched. Germline CDR1 LNHDA, CDR2 SQIVND (reference sequence). The CDR3 runs 15 residues. The CDR3 coding sequence is TGTGCCAGTAGTATCCCGCCAGGGGGGAACACTGAAGCTTTCTTT. It is translated as CASSIPPGGNTEAFF.

This chain joins TRBV4-3 and TRBJ2-5; tentatively, D is TRBD1 (6 bases). This CDR3 is 13 amino acids long. Germline lookup yields CDR1 LGHNA and CDR2 YSLEER. The V end lost 5 bases, the J end lost 4 bases, and 11 bases lay between the germline ends. CDR3: CASSNRVSETQYF. CDR3 nucleotide sequence: TGCGCCAGCAGCAACAGGGTTTCAGAGACCCAGTACTTC.

The rearrangement uses TRBV6-6 and TRBJ2-3, with a weak D call TRBD2 (6 bases). Germline-derived CDR1 and CDR2 are MNHNY and SVGAGI (reference sequence). This CDR3 contains 13 residues. The V end was cut by 6 bases, the J end by 1 base, with 8 bases between. CDR3 sequence reads: CASRGTGTDTQYF. As DNA, the CDR3 is TGTGCCAGCAGGGGGACTGGCACAGATACGCAGTATTTT.

This clone was counted between two and nine times. The chain carries TRBV5-8 and TRBJ2-1; 9 bases align to TRBD2. With V trimmed by 5 bases and J by 10 bases, 16 bases remained unmatched. CDR3 length: 16 residues. The V gene's germline CDR1 is SGHTS and CDR2 YDEGEE. This CDR3 reads CASRPAGTSFTREQFF. CDR3 nucleotides: TGTGCCAGCAGACCAGCCGGGACTAGCTTTACAAGAGAGCAGTTCTTC.

V usage is TRBV30 and J usage is TRBJ2-1; D might be TRBD1 (5 bases). Germline lookup yields CDR1 GTSNPN and CDR2 SVGIG (reference sequence). V was clipped by 0 bases and J by 12 bases, with 21 bases between them. This CDR3 spans 15 amino acids. The CDR3, as DNA: TGTGCCTGGAGTGTGGGCAGGGCCTCTGGTAGAGTGCAGTTCTTC. Its protein is CAWSVGRASGRVQFF.

The chain joins TRBV11-3 to TRBJ1-1, with no clear D. Between the trimmed V and J ends, which lost 7 bases and 3 bases, there was a span of 12 bases. Per germline, CDR1 SGHNT and CDR2 YENEEA. The CDR3 consists of 13 residues. DNA of the CDR3: TGTGCCAGCACCAATTGGCGGGACACTGAAGCTTTCTTT. Its translation: CASTNWRDTEAFF.

This chain uses TRBV9 with TRBJ1-1; TRBD1 might be the D (5 bases). V was cut by 3 bases and J by 1 base, with 7 bases left in between. Germline CDR1 and CDR2: SGDLS and YYNGEE. This CDR3 has 13 residues. The CDR3 spells CASSEGQNTEAFF. Written as DNA, the CDR3 is TGTGCCAGCAGCGAAGGACAGAACACTGAAGCTTTCTTT. The complete variable domain, with remaining parts taken from reference TRBV9 and TRBJ1-1, reads DSGVTQTPKHLITATGQRVTLRCSPRSGDLSVYWYQQSLDQGLQFLIQYYNGEERAKGNILERFSAQQFPDLHSELNLSSLELGDSALYFCASSEGQNTEAFFGQGTRLTVV.

In the case of this clone: Distinct nucleotide sequences in the sample also encode this CDR3. The CDR3 DNA reads TGCGCCAGCAGCGGGCGACTAGCGGGTGGGGTGGCCCAGTACTTC. It is translated as CASSGRLAGGVAQYF. V is TRBV5-1 and J is TRBJ2-5, with 10 bases that match TRBD2. V gave up 4 bases and J gave up 9 bases; unmatched junction bases: 12. Looked up from germline, CDR1 is SGHRS and CDR2 is YFSETQ. The CDR3 extends over 15 amino acids.

This chain links TRBV27 with TRBJ1-1; D is uncertain. This CDR3 is 14 amino acids long. V was cut by 6 bases and J by 6 bases, with 17 bases left in between. Germline CDR1 MNHEY, CDR2 SMNVEV (reference sequence). The CDR3 DNA reads TGTGCCAGCAGCTTCATAGCCACTGGGTCTGAAGCTTTCTTT. Amino acid sequence: CASSFIATGSEAFF.

This chain links TRBV30 with TRBJ2-5; the D is unclear. The J call may not be correct, given that the DNA end is closer to TRBJ2-7. Germline CDR1 is GTSNPN and CDR2 is SVGIG (reference sequence). The CDR3 is 11 amino acids. The CDR3 loop reads CAWSDGYEQYF. In nucleotides, the CDR3 is TGTGCCTGGAGCGACGGGTACGAGCAGTACTTC.

J is TRBJ2-3 and V is TRBV30; possibly TRBD2 for D (6 bases). Germline V gene sequence: CDR1 GTSNPN, CDR2 SVGIG (reference sequence). V lost 0 bases and J lost 4, with 8 bases in between. The CDR3 is made up of 13 amino acids. CDR3 loop: CAWSVRGSDTQYF. CDR3 coding DNA: TGTGCCTGGAGTGTACGGGGGTCAGATACGCAGTATTTT.

The sample holds one count of this clone. CDR3 bases: TGTGCCAGCTACGGGTTGGGGACAGGAGTTCAGTACTTC. It encodes CASYGLGTGVQYF. The chain combines TRBV18 with TRBJ2-4, with 8 bases identical to TRBD1. Germline V gene lookup returns CDR1 KGHSH and CDR2 LQKENI. The CDR3 spans 13 residues. V shed 7 bases and J 11 bases; nucleotides not matched to a gene: 10.

CDR3 region: CASKVDSNTEAFF. The DNA of the CDR3 is TGTGCCAGCAAGGTGGACTCCAACACTGAAGCTTTCTTT. This rearrangement joins TRBV2 to TRBJ1-1; D is unclear. V was clipped by 7 bases and J by 2 bases, with 11 bases between them. The CDR3 runs 13 residues. Germline values: CDR1 SNHLY, CDR2 FYNNEI.